Below, 7 T cell receptor beta chains from the same sample are listed, as sequenced in a study of T cells in pancreatic ductal adenocarcinoma. No neoadjuvant therapy was given to the selected pancreatic ductal adenocarcinoma patients before their surgery. Profiling relied on immunoSEQ multiplex PCR, and the TCRdb table lists in-frame clones only, not all of them. In the table there are roughly 100,000 clones, roughly 96% of which are singletons. The specimen was PBMCs. All receptors derive from a human donor with pancreatic ductal adenocarcinoma.

The chain joins TRBV29-1 to TRBJ2-5, with TRBD1 matching over 8 bases. This CDR3 is 14 amino acids long. V shed 6 bases and J 1 base; nucleotides not matched to a gene: 7. CDR1 and CDR2 (germline): SQVTM, ANQGSEA. Here the CDR3 reads CSVTKTGGQETQYF. The CDR3 DNA reads TGCAGCGTCACCAAAACAGGGGGCCAAGAGACCCAGTACTTC.

V gene TRBV4-2 combines with J gene TRBJ2-5, with D uncertain. CDR1 LGHNA and CDR2 YNFKEQ come from the germline V gene. V dropped 0 bases and J dropped 2 bases, with 10 bases sitting between them. The CDR3 extends over 15 amino acids. The CDR3 is CASSQERPGQETQYF. The CDR3 nucleotides read TGTGCCAGCAGCCAAGAACGTCCAGGTCAAGAGACCCAGTACTTC.

The chain employs TRBV19 and TRBJ2-4; 9 bases line up with TRBD1. There are 17 residues in the CDR3. After removal of 3 bases from V and 1 base from J, the junction contained 7 bases not matched to a gene. In germline, CDR1 is LNHDA, CDR2 SQIVND (reference sequence). Written as DNA, the CDR3 is TGTGCCAGTAGTATCAGGACAGGGGATGGGGCCAAAAACATTCAGTACTTC. Its protein product is CASSIRTGDGAKNIQYF.

The V and J genes are TRBV28 and TRBJ1-1; D is unresolved. This CDR3 contains 13 residues. V lost 6 bases and J lost 0, with 8 bases in between. Germline V gives CDR1 MDHEN, CDR2 SYDVKM. DNA of the CDR3: TGTGCCAGCAGCGACACATTGAACACTGAAGCTTTCTTT. It codes for CASSDTLNTEAFF.

The CDR3 here is CASSTDRDQPQHF. The CDR3 DNA follows: TGTGCCAGCAGCACGGACAGGGATCAGCCCCAGCATTTT. The chain uses TRBV11-2 and TRBJ1-5, with TRBD1 matching over 8 bases. The CDR3 contains 13 residues. With V trimmed by 5 bases and J by 5 bases, 2 bases remained unmatched. Germline lookup yields CDR1 SGHAT and CDR2 FQNNGV.

V is TRBV30 and J is TRBJ2-6, with unresolved D. Germline assignment: CDR1 GTSNPN and CDR2 SVGIG (reference sequence). The CDR3 consists of 12 residues. V was shortened by 6 bases and J by 2 bases, with 5 bases between the two germline ends. CDR3 bases: TGTGCCTGCCCAACTGGGGCCAACGTCCTGACTTTC. This translates into CACPTGANVLTF.

This sequence joins TRBV9 and TRBJ2-5; TRBD2 matches at 14 bases. The V and J ends lost 4 bases and 1 base, in that order; junction bases with no gene match: 3. The length of the CDR3 is 16 residues. Germline values: CDR1 SGDLS, CDR2 YYNGEE. CDR3 nucleotide sequence: TGTGCCAGCAGCATGACTAGCGGGAGGGTCCAAGAGACCCAGTACTTC. This translates into CASSMTSGRVQETQYF.